Listed below are T cell receptor beta chains from one sample, sequenced in a study of cytomegalovirus exposure and HLA in healthy donors. The data were produced by immunoSEQ multiplex PCR, yet TCRdb's version contains in-frame clones alone and is incomplete. The sample has 120,000 to 150,000 clones; almost 80% are singletons. Sequenced input: PBMCs. The receptor set was obtained from a woman aged 40 to 50 in good health and CMV-seropositive. CDR3s include the opening cysteine and the closing phenylalanine or tryptophan. A D gene is named only where the DNA matches it firmly.

>TRBV7-9|17|TRBD2
CASSTGLAGAGADTQYF
>TRBV14|13|.
CASSFTRGDTQYF
>TRBV5-1|16|TRBD1
CASSSGQTGAGYEQYF
>TRBV27|13|TRBD2
CASTSQNTDTQYF
>TRBV10-1|16|.
CASSESAGGWGNEQFF
>TRBV2|12|TRBD1
CAIGQDLYEQYF
>TRBV27|14|.
CASSRSIGVYEQYF
>TRBV6-1|14|TRBD1
CASRRGQGISEAFF
>TRBV6-5|14|TRBD1
CASSLDRGRGTQYF
>TRBV2|13|.
CAGRGGAGKPQHF
>TRBV5-1|14|.
CASSLDGLNYEQYF
>TRBV7-3|14|.
CASSLMAGNNEQFF
>TRBV29-1|13|.
CSVERDSYNEQFF
>TRBV9|15|.
CASSFRSSTNEKLFF
>TRBV15|12|.
CATSRDAGLLNF
>TRBV5-6|14|TRBD1
CASSSGQGLRGYTF
>TRBV4-1|15|TRBD2
CASRHGGSSYNEQFF
>TRBV28|14|TRBD2
CATLLAGGIDTQYF
>TRBV5-6|14|.
CASSLQGPYEKLFF
>TRBV6-6|15|.
CATRGAEKAKNIQYF
>TRBV2|14|TRBD1
CASSLQGARDIQYF
>TRBV28|14|.
CASGPRNRVYGYTF
>TRBV2|14|.
CASSTSTRGAGYTF
>TRBV30|15|.
CAWSYGTQSKETQYF
>TRBV27|16|TRBD2
CASSSAGGATYNEQFF
>TRBV7-2|16|TRBD2
CASSLGAGAGANVLTF
>TRBV19|16|TRBD1
CASSVQLQGANYGYTF
>TRBV4-2|16|TRBD2
CASSQDILAGIYEQYF
>TRBV7-2|16|TRBD1
CASSTPSGTGGYEQYF
>TRBV2|12|TRBD2
CASSGLADEQFF
>TRBV5-4|14|TRBD1
CASSRGQGDTEAFF
>TRBV7-9|13|.
CASSLELAQPQHF
>TRBV28|14|TRBD1
CASRQQGPPSGYTF
>TRBV4-1|15|TRBD2
CASSQTSGGGDTQYF
>TRBV14|14|.
CASSQESGRGGYTF
>TRBV6-1|14|.
CASTVRGSNQPQHF
>TRBV25-1|14|TRBD1
CASTFGQGNYGYTF
>TRBV27|15|.
CASSFQTSPTDTQYF
>TRBV7-9|13|.
CSSSLGGDQPQHF
>TRBV11-1|14|.
CASSLVLQTDTQYF
>TRBV19|14|.
CASSSSSNNSPLHF
>TRBV7-9|15|.
CASSSSPGNQETQYF
>TRBV6-6|16|.
CASSLPRWSTNQPQHF
>TRBV10-3|17|TRBD1
CAISESLGQGTPYEQYF
>TRBV5-1|16|TRBD1
CASSLWGQGSFDEQFF
>TRBV23-1|15|TRBD1
CASRSVDRDNSPLHF